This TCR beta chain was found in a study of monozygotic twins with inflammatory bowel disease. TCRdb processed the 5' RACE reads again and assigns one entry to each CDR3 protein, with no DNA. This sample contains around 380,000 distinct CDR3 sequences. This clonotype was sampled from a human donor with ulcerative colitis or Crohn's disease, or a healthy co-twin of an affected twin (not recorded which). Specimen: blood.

The CDR3 region is CASSQDTGHSGNTIYF. The rearrangement links TRBV4-1 to TRBJ1-3. The CDR3 runs 16 residues. CDR1 and CDR2 (germline): MGHRA, YSYEKL.